These T cell receptor beta chains were read from a single sample in a study. TCRdb reprocessed the 5' RACE reads via MiXCR and lists one record per CDR3 protein. Counted here are around 160 distinct CDR3 sequences, 15% occurring once; the ten biggest clones make up 50%. Here the sequenced sample was gluten tetramer+ CD4+ T cells from blood, taken while untreated, on a gluten-free diet, or during gluten challenge (not recorded which). The receptors come from a male donor with celiac disease. Both conserved end residues are part of each CDR3.

V,length,CDR3
TRBV4-2,15,CASSQPGQGEKEQFF
TRBV19,16,CASSIIYGGMNTEAFF
TRBV2,13,CASSDRLGSPLHF
TRBV29-1,12,CSVATGWETQYF
TRBV7-6,14,CASSFLAGGDTQYF
TRBV4-2,15,CASSQARGLDEKLFF
TRBV6-2/TRBV6-3,13,CASSYQQESPLHF
TRBV7-2,15,CASTWRTGGYDTQYF
TRBV6-1,17,CASSVIWDRGNTGELFF
TRBV7-8,15,CASSSHWAGGNEQFF
TRBV7-6,13,CASSLNRGAEAFF
TRBV7-9,10,CASSLTTQFF
TRBV7-2,18,CASSLWGGLGGTADTQYF
TRBV28,13,CASSFIQSHEQYF
TRBV4-3,14,CASSQAHSTDTQYF
TRBV12-3/TRBV12-4,16,CASSLARQGGQETQYF
TRBV30,20,CAWSLTLAGNFPGWAGELFF
TRBV7-6,14,CASSLTGFDSPLHF
TRBV4-3,16,CASSLTLQGPNSPLHF
TRBV29-1,17,CSVGVGQDYSGANVLTF
TRBV7-2,13,CATSIRYTDTQYF
TRBV5-1,15,CASSLVARGGETQYF
TRBV7-7,13,CASSLGGQETQYF
TRBV30,15,CAWSRTGWDTGELFF
TRBV7-6,21,CASSLTEDLNKVFPPEVVWYF
TRBV5-1,14,CASSPGSAEDTQYF
TRBV7-2,15,CASSLRAGDGNEQFF
TRBV29-1,12,CSGRGWDTEAFF
TRBV21-1,16,CASKVDRGIFADTQYF
TRBV7-7,16,CASTRLGGADTGELFF